Described below is a single TCR beta chain sequence and its context. This sample is part of a study of T cell changes during pregnancy in multiple sclerosis. Germline V gene lookup returns CDR1 ENHRY and CDR2 SYGVKD. The CDR3 runs to 12 residues. V was trimmed by 9 bases and J by 8 bases, leaving 11 bases between them. Only in-frame clones appear in the TCRdb table, and some are missing; sequencing was by immunoSEQ multiplex PCR. The repertoire holds tens of thousands of clones, with roughly 92% as singletons. The chain couples TRBV10-3 to TRBJ1-6; TRBD1 might be the D (6 bases). This receptor was taken from a female donor in good health, enrolled as a control in a pregnancy study. Sequences were derived from CD8+ T cells from peripheral blood mononuclear cells, sampled in the third trimester of pregnancy. CDR3 in amino acids: CAIGQLDSPLHF. CDR3 in DNA: TGTGCCATAGGACAGCTCGATTCACCCCTCCACTTT.